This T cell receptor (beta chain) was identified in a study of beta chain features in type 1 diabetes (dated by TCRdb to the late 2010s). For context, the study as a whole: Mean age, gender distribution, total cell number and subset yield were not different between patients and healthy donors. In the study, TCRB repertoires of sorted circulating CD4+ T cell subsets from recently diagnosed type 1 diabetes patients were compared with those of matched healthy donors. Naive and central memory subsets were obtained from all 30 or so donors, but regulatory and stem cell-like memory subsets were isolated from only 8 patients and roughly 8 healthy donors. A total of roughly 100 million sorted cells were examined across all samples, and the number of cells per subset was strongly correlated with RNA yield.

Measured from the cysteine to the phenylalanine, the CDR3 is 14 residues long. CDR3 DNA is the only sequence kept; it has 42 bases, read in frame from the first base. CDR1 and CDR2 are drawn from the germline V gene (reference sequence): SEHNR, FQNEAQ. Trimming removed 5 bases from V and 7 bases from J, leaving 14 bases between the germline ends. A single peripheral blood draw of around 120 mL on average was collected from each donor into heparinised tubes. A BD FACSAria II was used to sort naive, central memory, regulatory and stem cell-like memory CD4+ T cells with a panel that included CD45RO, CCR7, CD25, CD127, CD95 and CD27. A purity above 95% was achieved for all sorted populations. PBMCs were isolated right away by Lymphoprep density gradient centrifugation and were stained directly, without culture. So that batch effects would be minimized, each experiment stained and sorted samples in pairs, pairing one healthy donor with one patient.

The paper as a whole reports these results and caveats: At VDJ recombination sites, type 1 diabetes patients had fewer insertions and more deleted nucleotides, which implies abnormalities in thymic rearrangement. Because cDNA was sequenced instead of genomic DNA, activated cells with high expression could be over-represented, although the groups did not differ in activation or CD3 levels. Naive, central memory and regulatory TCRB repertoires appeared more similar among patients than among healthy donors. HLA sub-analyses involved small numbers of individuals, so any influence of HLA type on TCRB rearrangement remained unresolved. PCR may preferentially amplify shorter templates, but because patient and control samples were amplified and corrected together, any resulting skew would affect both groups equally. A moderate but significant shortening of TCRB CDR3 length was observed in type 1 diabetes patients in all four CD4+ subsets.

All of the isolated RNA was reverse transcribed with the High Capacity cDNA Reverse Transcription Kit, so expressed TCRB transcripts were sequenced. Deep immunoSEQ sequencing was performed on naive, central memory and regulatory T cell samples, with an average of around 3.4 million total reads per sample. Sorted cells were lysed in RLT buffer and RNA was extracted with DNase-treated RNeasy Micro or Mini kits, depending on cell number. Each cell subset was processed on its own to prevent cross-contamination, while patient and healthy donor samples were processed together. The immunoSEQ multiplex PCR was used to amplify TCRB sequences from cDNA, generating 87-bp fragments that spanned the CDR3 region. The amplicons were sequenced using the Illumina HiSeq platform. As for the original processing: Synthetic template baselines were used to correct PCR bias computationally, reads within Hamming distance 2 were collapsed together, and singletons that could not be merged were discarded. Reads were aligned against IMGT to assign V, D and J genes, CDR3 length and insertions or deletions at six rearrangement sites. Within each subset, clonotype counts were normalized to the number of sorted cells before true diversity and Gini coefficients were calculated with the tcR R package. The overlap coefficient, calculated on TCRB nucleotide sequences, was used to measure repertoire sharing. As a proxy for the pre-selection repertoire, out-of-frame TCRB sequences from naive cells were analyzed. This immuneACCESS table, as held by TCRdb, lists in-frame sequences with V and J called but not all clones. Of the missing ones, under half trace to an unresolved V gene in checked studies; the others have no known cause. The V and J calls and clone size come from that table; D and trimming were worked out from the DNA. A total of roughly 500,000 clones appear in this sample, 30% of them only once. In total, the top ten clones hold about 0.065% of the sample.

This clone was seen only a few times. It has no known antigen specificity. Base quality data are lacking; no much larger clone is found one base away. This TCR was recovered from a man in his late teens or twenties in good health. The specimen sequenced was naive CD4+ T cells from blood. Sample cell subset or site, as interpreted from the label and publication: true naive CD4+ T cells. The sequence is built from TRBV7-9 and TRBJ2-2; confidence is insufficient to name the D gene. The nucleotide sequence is TGTGCCAGCAGCGACTCTTCGACGCACGGGGAGCTGTTTTTT. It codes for CASSDSSTHGELFF.